This T cell receptor beta chain was identified during a study of a mutant IDH1 vaccine in newly diagnosed glioma. Study summary: The initiation of vaccination occurred 4-6 weeks after radiotherapy alone, or with temozolomide cycles. Among treated patients, around 60% were male and around 40% female, and mean age was about 41 years.

Profiling relied on immunoSEQ multiplex PCR, and the TCRdb table lists in-frame clones only, not all of them. The table records around 40,000 clones, roughly 80% of them present only once. This CDR3 region has 17 residues. Trimming at V came to 3 bases and at J to 8 bases, leaving 11 bases not matched to a gene. Per germline, CDR1 SNHLY and CDR2 FYNNEI. Only one count was recorded for this clone. Its antigen is currently unknown. Time point denoted: week 23, last vaccination. In the vaccine, a single dose held 300 ug of the mutant IDH1 20-mer peptide, along with topical imiquimod. Study-wide points: Evidence of vaccine-induced immune responses was documented in 85% to 95% of patients.

This TCR was sampled from a man in his forties or fifties with glioma. The sequencing used PBMCs, collected from a glioma patient whose treatment included an IDH1 peptide vaccine. The chain uses TRBV2 and TRBJ2-1; 12 bases are a match to TRBD2. The CDR3 protein is CASSERTSGTLWDEQFF. In DNA form, the CDR3 reads TGTGCCAGCAGTGAGCGGACTAGCGGGACCCTGTGGGATGAGCAGTTCTTC.